The source of this T cell receptor beta chain is a study of Ad26.COV2.S vaccination and SARS-CoV-2 variants. Method: immunoSEQ multiplex PCR; TCRdb's copy keeps in-frame clones and lacks some. There are over 450,000 clones in the sample; 80% to 90% occur only once, and around 1.6% lies in the top ten. With 4 bases removed from V and 4 bases from J, the gap between germline ends came to 22 bases. This CDR3 has 18 residues. The germline CDR1 and CDR2 sequences are KGHSH and LQKENI. Treatment described: roughly 19 received Ad26.COV2.S at low or high dose, single or two shots; 5 received placebo; per-sample allocation not given. On day 63 after the first injection, vaccine and placebo recipients gave samples.

The sample in question was peripheral blood, obtained in a trial of Ad26.COV2.S vaccine versus placebo. The sequence derives from a person between 18 and 60 years old who received the Ad26.COV2.S COVID-19 vaccine or a placebo. The chain recombines TRBV18 with TRBJ2-2, with TRBD2 as a possible D gene (5 bases). DNA for the CDR3: TGTGCCAGCTCACAAGGGCCCCCTCTCTCGGAGGTCACCGGGGAGCTGTTTTTT. Translated: CASSQGPPLSEVTGELFF.